This T cell receptor beta chain came from a study of PD-L1 blockade in urothelial cancer. In the study overall: Per blood sample, T cells had a median of roughly 150,000. Overall study results and limits: Better survival was predicted by below-median pretreatment blood TCR clonality.

This sample's time point: pretreatment peripheral blood. Patients yielded 1 to 8 samples each, pretreatment and on-treatment. As concerns this clone: The antigen is unknown.

The data were produced by immunoSEQ multiplex PCR, yet TCRdb's version contains in-frame clones alone and is incomplete. Among roughly 67,000 clones listed, 70% to 90% were seen once. Trimming shortened V by 5 bases and J by 4 bases, and 14 bases separated the two germline ends. Germline V gives CDR1 PRHDT, CDR2 FYEKMQ (reference sequence). The length of the CDR3 is 15 residues. The sequenced sample was PBMCs, obtained around atezolizumab (anti-PD-L1) treatment. The rearrangement joins TRBV13 to TRBJ2-2, with TRBD2 as a possible D gene (5 bases). This clonotype originated in a man between 60 and 75 years old with urothelial cancer. CDR3 protein: CASSPPSGGTGELFF. CDR3 DNA: TGTGCCAGCAGCCCGCCCTCAGGAGGCACCGGGGAGCTGTTTTTT.